This T cell receptor (beta chain) emerged from a study of T cells after yellow fever vaccination. The sample holds many counts of this clonotype. Its antigen is not known. From the 5' RACE reads, TCRdb called clonotypes with MiXCR, one entry per CDR3 protein. The repertoire holds 310,000 or so distinct CDR3 sequences, with around 3.6% as singletons. Broader study findings: Of the clonotypes, a small share occurred in both CD4 and CD8 compartments. Once the booster was given, most primary-vaccination clones reappeared, at about 96% for CD4 and over 85% for CD8.

This clonotype was obtained from a man aged 18 to 35 who received the YFV17D yellow fever vaccine. The source was PBMCs, collected on the day of the yellow fever booster vaccination.

The chain's CDR3 is CASSPTGGQSGEKLFF. CDR3 bases: TGTGCCAGCAGTCCGACAGGGGGCCAAAGTGGTGAAAAACTGTTTTTT. The V and J genes are TRBV12-3 or TRBV12-4 and TRBJ1-4, with TRBD1 matching over 10 bases. This CDR3 has 16 amino acids. Losses at the gene ends were 5 bases for V and 7 bases for J; bases not matched to a gene: 10.